Listed here is a single TCR beta chain. Given the absence of the conserved phenylalanine or tryptophan at the CDR3 end, a read error is likely. Because the CDR3's place on the DNA is in doubt, the DNA is left out and the CDR3 is given as listed by TCRdb. The sample originates from a study of blood T cell repertoires in COVID-19. Study in general: From T cells, B-cell-depleted T cells, or PBMCs came the material, which was cDNA or gDNA.

Assay: immunoSEQ multiplex PCR; the TCRdb copy retains only in-frame clones and omits some. The table records 180,000 or so clones, roughly 82% of them present only once. 14 amino acids form the CDR3, both terminal residues included. From germline, CDR1 is MDHEN and CDR2 SYDVKM. Adults between roughly 18 and 90 years of age took part from fewer than 30 US areas. Allocation to cohorts depended on clinical history reported by the participants. This clonotype was sampled from a man aged 50 or older who had recovered from COVID-19. The V and J genes are TRBV28 and TRBJ1-2; TRBD1 is the table's D call, not checked against the DNA. The source material was PBMCs or T cells enriched from blood (not recorded which). The CDR3 loop is CASSPGQGPSFGGL.